A single sample is the source of the 5 T cell receptor beta chains below, sequenced in a study of long-term antiretroviral therapy in people with HIV. Sequencing used immunoSEQ v3.0 at survey level. The assay was immunoSEQ multiplex PCR, and TCRdb's table has in-frame clones only and misses some. The sample includes about 28,000 clones, over 75% of them seen just once. The sample in question was unsorted PBMCs, obtained 0.8 years before starting antiretroviral therapy. The receptor set was obtained from a man aged 18 to 29 with HIV.

This sequence joins TRBV9 and TRBJ2-5, with TRBD2 matching over 8 bases. The DNA end lines up better with TRBJ2-7; the J call may be wrong. The CDR3 loop spans 14 amino acids. Germline V CDR1 and CDR2: SGDLS, YYNGEE. CDR3 nucleotide sequence: TGTGCCAGCAGCGTAGGAGCGGGGGCCTACGAGCAGTACTTC. Amino acid sequence: CASSVGAGAYEQYF.

This clone was found once. The J gene is TRBJ2-7, the V gene TRBV18; the match to TRBD1 covers 8 bases. J lost 0 bases, V lost 4 bases, and 11 bases had no gene match. Looked up from germline, CDR1 is KGHSH and CDR2 is LQKENI. The CDR3 has 17 residues. CDR3 bases: TGTGCCAGCTCACTTAGGCCGGGACAGGTAAGCTCCTACGAGCAGTACTTC. This encodes CASSLRPGQVSSYEQYF. Variable domain in full (rest from reference TRBV18 and TRBJ2-7): NAGVMQNPRHLVRRRGQEARLRCSPMKGHSHVYWYRQLPEEGLKFMVYLQKENIIDESGMPKERFSAEFPKEGPSILRIQQVVRGDSAAYFCASSLRPGQVSSYEQYFGPGTRLTVT.

V and J are TRBV12-5 and TRBJ1-5, with TRBD1 as a possible D gene (6 bases). Deletions cut 5 bases from V and 4 bases from J, with 21 bases between. The CDR3 totals 17 residues. Per germline, CDR1 LGHNT and CDR2 FRNRAP. In DNA, the CDR3 is TGTGCTAGTGGTGGGGGATACTTTAGGGGGTTAAATCAGCCCCAGCATTTT. Protein product: CASGGGYFRGLNQPQHF. Full variable domain (remainder filled in from reference TRBV12-5 and TRBJ1-5): DARVTQTPRHKVTEMGQEVTMRCQPILGHNTVFWYRQTMMQGLELLAYFRNRAPLDDSGMPKDRFSAEMPDATLATLKIQPSEPRDSAVYFCASGGGYFRGLNQPQHFGDGTRLSIL.

In this sample, this clone turned up a few times. The CDR3: CAWSRREEAFF. DNA for the CDR3: TGTGCCTGGAGTAGAAGGGAGGAAGCTTTCTTT. The chain joins TRBV30 to TRBJ1-1; D remains unclear. From germline, CDR1 is GTSNPN and CDR2 SVGIG (reference sequence). The CDR3 runs 11 residues. V dropped 2 bases and J dropped 8 bases, with 9 bases sitting between them. Full variable domain (outside the CDR3, taken from reference TRBV30 and TRBJ1-1): SQTIHQWPATLVQPVGSPLSLECTVEGTSNPNLYWYRQAAGRGLQLLFYSVGIGQISSEVPQNLSASRPQDRQFILSSKKLLLSDSGFYLCAWSRREEAFFGQGTRLTVV.

This rearrangement joins TRBV5-4 to TRBJ2-1, with D unresolved. Germline V gene data show CDR1 as SGHNT and CDR2 as YYREEE (reference sequence). The V end was cut by 2 bases, the J end by 5 bases, with 5 bases between. This CDR3 is built from 12 residues. The DNA for the CDR3 is TGTGCCAGCAGCTTCCACGACAATGAGCAGTTCTTC. As protein: CASSFHDNEQFF.